This TCR beta chain was recovered during a study of beta chain features in type 1 diabetes (dated by TCRdb to the late 2010s). With respect to the entire study: Mean age, gender distribution, total cell number and subset yield were not different between patients and healthy donors. Regulatory and stem cell-like memory subsets were isolated from only 8 patients and 8 healthy donors, whereas naive and central memory subsets came from all 28 donors. A total of under 120,000,000 sorted cells were examined across all samples, and RNA yield correlated strongly with the number of cells per subset. In the study, recently diagnosed type 1 diabetes patients and matched healthy donors were compared on the TCRB repertoires of their sorted circulating CD4+ T cell subsets. Paper-wide results and their limitations: PCR might favor shorter templates, but patient and control samples were amplified and corrected together, so any skew would affect both groups equally. Naive, central memory and regulatory TCRB repertoires appeared more similar among patients than among healthy donors. Because cDNA was sequenced instead of genomic DNA, highly expressing activated cells could be over-represented, though the groups showed no difference in activation or CD3 levels. HLA sub-analyses involved small numbers of individuals, so any influence of HLA type on TCRB rearrangement remained unresolved. A moderate but significant shortening of TCRB CDR3 length was observed in type 1 diabetes patients in all four CD4+ subsets. Fewer insertions and more nucleotide deletions at VDJ recombination sites were observed in patients with type 1 diabetes, implying thymic rearrangement abnormalities.

Points on this clone: No antigen is known for it. No base quality values were provided; no much bigger clone lies one nucleotide off.

The CDR1 and CDR2 encoded by the germline V gene are MDHEN and SYDVKM. Trimming costs V 9 bases and J 5 bases, and their ends lie 10 bases apart. Counted from cysteine to phenylalanine, this CDR3 has 11 amino acids. CDR3 DNA only is kept here, 33 bases in frame from base 1. Each donor gave one peripheral blood draw, approximately 100 mL on average, collected into heparinised tubes. Naive, central memory, regulatory and stem cell-like memory CD4+ T cells were sorted on a BD FACSAria II using a panel including CD45RO, CCR7, CD25, CD127, CD95 and CD27. All sorted populations exceeded 95% purity. Right away, PBMCs were isolated by Lymphoprep density gradient centrifugation and were stained directly, with no culture step. So that batch effects would be minimized, each experiment stained and sorted samples in pairs, pairing one healthy donor with one patient. The entire amount of isolated RNA was reverse transcribed using the High Capacity cDNA Reverse Transcription Kit, so the sequenced TCRB transcripts were expressed ones. For stem cell-like memory T cell samples, survey-depth immunoSEQ sequencing was used, averaging around 1 million total reads per sample. Sorted cells were lysed in RLT buffer, and RNA was extracted using DNase-treated RNeasy Micro or Mini kits according to cell number. To prevent cross-contamination, each cell subset was processed individually, whereas patient and healthy donor samples were processed jointly. The immunoSEQ multiplex PCR was used to amplify TCRB sequences from cDNA, generating 87-bp fragments that spanned the CDR3 region. Amplicons were sequenced on the Illumina HiSeq platform. The study's own analysis went as follows. PCR bias was computationally corrected using synthetic template baselines, reads within Hamming distance 2 were collapsed, and singletons that could not be merged were discarded. Reads were aligned to IMGT to assign V, D and J genes, CDR3 length, and insertions or deletions at six rearrangement sites. Within each subset, clonotype counts were normalized to sorted cell number, after which true diversity and Gini coefficients were computed with the tcR R package. The overlap coefficient, calculated on TCRB nucleotide sequences, was used to measure repertoire sharing. The table was pulled from immuneACCESS by TCRdb, which kept in-frame rearrangements only. Such tables lose some clones; where checked, under half of the loss comes from unresolved V genes, and the rest has no known cause. V and J calls and clone size are copied from that table; D and trimming were computed from the DNA. Counted in this sample were about 47,000 clones; roughly 48% of them appeared once. The ten largest clones add up to roughly 0.13% of the sample.

The sequencing input was stem cell memory CD4+ T cells from blood. Read against the paper, the sample's cell subset or site label means: stem cell-like memory CD4+ T cells. This receptor was obtained from a man aged 25-45 years with type 1 diabetes. The chain was built from TRBV28 and TRBJ2-5, with a tentative D gene TRBD1 over 6 matching bases. The DNA is TGTGCCAGTACAGGGTGGGAGACCCAGTACTTC. Protein translation: CASTGWETQYF. The CDR3, completed at both ends by the reference TRBV28 and TRBJ2-5 genes, gives the full variable domain DVKVTQSSRYLVKRTGEKVFLECVQDMDHENMFWYRQDPGLGLRLIYFSYDVKMKEKGDIPEGYSVSREKKERFSLILESASTNQTSMYLCASTGWETQYFGPGTRLLVL.